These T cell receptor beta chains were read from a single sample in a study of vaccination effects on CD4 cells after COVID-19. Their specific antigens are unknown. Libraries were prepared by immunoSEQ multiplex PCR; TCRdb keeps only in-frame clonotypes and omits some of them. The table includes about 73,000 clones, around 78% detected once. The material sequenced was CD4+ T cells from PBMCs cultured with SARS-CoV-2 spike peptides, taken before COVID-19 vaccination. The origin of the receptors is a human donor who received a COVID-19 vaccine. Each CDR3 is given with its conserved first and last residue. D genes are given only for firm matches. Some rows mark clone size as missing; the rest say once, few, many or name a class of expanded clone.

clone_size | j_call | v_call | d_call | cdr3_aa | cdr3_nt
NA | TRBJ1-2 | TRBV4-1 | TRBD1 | CASSQGPNRDRGSNYGYTF | TGCGCCAGCAGCCAAGGACCTAACCGGGACAGGGGCTCTAACTATGGCTACACCTTC
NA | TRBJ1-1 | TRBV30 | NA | CAWSVYRRQPGAFF | TGTGCCTGGAGTGTATACCGGAGGCAGCCGGGAGCTTTCTTT
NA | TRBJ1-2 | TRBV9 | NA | CASSRSGGGYTF | TGTGCCAGCAGCCGTAGTGGGGGTGGCTACACCTTC
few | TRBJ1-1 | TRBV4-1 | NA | CASSQASANTEAFF | TGCGCCAGCAGCCAGGCTTCAGCGAACACTGAAGCTTTCTTT
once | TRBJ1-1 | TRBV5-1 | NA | CASSEAYTEAFF | TGCGCCAGCAGCGAGGCTTATACTGAAGCTTTCTTT
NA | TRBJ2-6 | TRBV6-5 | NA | CASRPQRTGANVLTF | TGTGCCAGCAGGCCTCAGCGAACAGGGGCCAACGTCCTGACTTTC
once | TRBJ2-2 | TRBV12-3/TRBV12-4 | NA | CASWGGRHRGAVF | TGTGCCAGCTGGGGGGGGCGACACCGGGGAGCTGTTTTT
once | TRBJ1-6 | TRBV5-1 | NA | CASSLEAENNSPLHF | TGCGCCAGCAGCTTGGAGGCGGAGAATAATTCACCCCTCCACTTT
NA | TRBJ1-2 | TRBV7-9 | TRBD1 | CASSEGTGVSYTF | TGTGCCAGCAGCGAGGGGACAGGCGTAAGCTACACCTTC
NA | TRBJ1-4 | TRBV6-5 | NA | CASSQQGPLGEKLFF | TGTGCCAGCAGTCAACAGGGCCCACTGGGTGAAAAACTGTTTTTT
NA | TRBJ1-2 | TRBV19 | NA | CASSPRVGAGGYTF | TGTGCCAGTAGTCCCCGCGTCGGGGCAGGGGGCTACACCTTC
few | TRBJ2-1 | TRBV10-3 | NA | CAISKDSARSYNEQFF | TGTGCCATCAGTAAGGACAGCGCCCGGTCCTACAATGAGCAGTTCTTC
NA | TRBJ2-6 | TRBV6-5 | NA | CASSYTELTGANVLTF | TGTGCCAGCAGTTACACAGAGCTTACTGGGGCCAACGTCCTGACTTTC
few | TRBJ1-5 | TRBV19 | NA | CASSILSFPPQHF | TGTGCCAGTAGTATTTTAAGTTTTCCGCCCCAGCATTTT
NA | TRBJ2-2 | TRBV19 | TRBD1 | CASSTTKGARGGELFF | TGTGCCAGTAGTACCACTAAGGGGGCGCGAGGCGGGGAGCTGTTTTTT
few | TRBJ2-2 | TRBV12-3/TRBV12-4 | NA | CASSLAGTGELFF | TGTGCCAGCAGCCTAGCTGGCACCGGGGAGCTGTTTTTT
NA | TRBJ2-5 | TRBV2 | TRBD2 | CASSGFLRGGSETQYF | TGTGCCAGCAGTGGGTTTCTGCGGGGGGGTTCGGAGACCCAGTACTTC
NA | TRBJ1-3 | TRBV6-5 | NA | CASSPALNSGNTIYF | TGTGCCAGCAGCCCCGCCCTAAACTCTGGAAACACCATATATTTT
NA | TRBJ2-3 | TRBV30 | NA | CASETGDASTDTQYF | TGTGCCTCGGAAACAGGAGATGCTAGCACAGATACGCAGTATTTT